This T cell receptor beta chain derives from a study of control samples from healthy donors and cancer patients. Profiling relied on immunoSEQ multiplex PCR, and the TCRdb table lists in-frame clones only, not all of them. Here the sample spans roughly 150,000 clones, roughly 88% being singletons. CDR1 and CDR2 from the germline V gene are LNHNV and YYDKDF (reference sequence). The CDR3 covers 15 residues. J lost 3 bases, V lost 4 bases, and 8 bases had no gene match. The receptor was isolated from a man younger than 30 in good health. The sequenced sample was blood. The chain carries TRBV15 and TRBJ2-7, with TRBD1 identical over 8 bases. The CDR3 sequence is CATSTTDREIYEQYF. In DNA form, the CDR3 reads TGTGCCACCAGCACTACGGACAGGGAAATCTACGAGCAGTACTTC.